This TCR beta chain comes out of a study of T cell responses to AZD1222 COVID-19 vaccine. V dropped 0 bases and J dropped 3; count of bases not matched to a gene: 7. CDR1 is SGDLS, CDR2 YYNGEE, per germline. The CDR3 runs 16 residues. Libraries were prepared by immunoSEQ multiplex PCR; TCRdb keeps only in-frame clonotypes and omits some of them. The sample lists roughly 150,000 clones; roughly 94% were seen once. The sample in question was peripheral blood, obtained 28 days after the second AZD1222 dose. This chain joins TRBV9 and TRBJ2-3, with 7 bases aligning to TRBD2. The receptor was isolated from an adult who received the AZD1222 COVID-19 vaccine. This CDR3 reads CASSVVGAGETDTQYF. DNA for the CDR3: TGTGCCAGCAGCGTAGTCGGGGCGGGGGAGACAGATACGCAGTATTTT.